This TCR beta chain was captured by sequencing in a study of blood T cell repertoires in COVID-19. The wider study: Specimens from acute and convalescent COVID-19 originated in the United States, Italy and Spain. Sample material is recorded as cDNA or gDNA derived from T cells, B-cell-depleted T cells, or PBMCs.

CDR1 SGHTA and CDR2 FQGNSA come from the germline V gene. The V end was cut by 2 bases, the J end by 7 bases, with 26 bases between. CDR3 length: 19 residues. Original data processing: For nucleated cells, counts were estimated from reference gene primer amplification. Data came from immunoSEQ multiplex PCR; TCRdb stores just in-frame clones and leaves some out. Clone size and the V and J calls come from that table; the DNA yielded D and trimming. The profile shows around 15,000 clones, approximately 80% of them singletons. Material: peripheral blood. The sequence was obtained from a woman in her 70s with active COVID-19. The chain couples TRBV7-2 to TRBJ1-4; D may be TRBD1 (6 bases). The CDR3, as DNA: TGTGCCAGCAGCTTAAGGGGTTGGGGGACACAGGTGGTGCGTGAAAAACTGTTTTTT. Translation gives CASSLRGWGTQVVREKLFF.